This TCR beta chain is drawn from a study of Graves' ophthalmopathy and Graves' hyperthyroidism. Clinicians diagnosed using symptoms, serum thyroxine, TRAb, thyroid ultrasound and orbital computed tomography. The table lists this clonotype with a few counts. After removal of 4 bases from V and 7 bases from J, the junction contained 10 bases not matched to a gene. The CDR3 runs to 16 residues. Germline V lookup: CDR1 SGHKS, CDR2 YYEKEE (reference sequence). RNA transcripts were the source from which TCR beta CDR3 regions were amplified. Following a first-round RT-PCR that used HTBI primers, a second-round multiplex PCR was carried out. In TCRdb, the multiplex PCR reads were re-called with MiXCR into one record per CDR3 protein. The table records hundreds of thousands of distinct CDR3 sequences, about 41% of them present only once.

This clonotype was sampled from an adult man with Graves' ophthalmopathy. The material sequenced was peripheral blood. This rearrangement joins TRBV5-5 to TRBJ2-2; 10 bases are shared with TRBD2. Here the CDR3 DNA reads TGTGCCAGCAGCCCACGCCCTAGCGGGAGTGGCGGGGAGCTGTTTTTT. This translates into CASSPRPSGSGGELFF.